The clone carrying this T cell receptor beta chain has ten or more counts. Its antigen remains unidentified. The sample belongs to a study of identical twins. Study observations and caveats: Out-of-frame alpha sequences common to twins were enriched for low generation probability. Cord blood beta clonotypes present at high abundance carried fewer insertions; no such pattern appeared in memory repertoires.

A template switching step contributed a universal primer site, while unique molecular identifiers were present in the cDNA. TCRdb passed the 5' RACE reads through MiXCR, listing each CDR3 protein once. The sample yields 1.5 million to 2 million distinct CDR3 sequences, 32% seen once. Each donor (without exception) was a healthy Caucasian. V shed 6 bases and J 3 bases; nucleotides not matched to a gene: 10. The CDR3 extends over 16 amino acids. Specimen: cord blood. This clonotype was sampled from a newborn girl in good health. This chain links TRBV12-3 or TRBV12-4 with TRBJ2-5; 10 bases align to TRBD1. The CDR3 nucleotides read TGTGCCAGCAGCCACTCCGGGACAGGGGTAAAAGAGACCCAGTACTTC. Residues: CASSHSGTGVKETQYF.